The TCR beta chain described here comes from a study of cytomegalovirus exposure and HLA in healthy donors. PCR involved 60 Vbeta and 13 Jbeta primers. Repertoires were generated with immunoSEQ multiplex PCR, while TCRdb's copy carries only in-frame clones and drops some. This table has 200,000 to 250,000 clones, 82% appearing once. Germline assignment: CDR1 ENHRY and CDR2 SYGVKD. Between the trimmed V and J ends, which lost 11 bases and 0 bases, there was a span of 13 bases. This CDR3 has 13 amino acids. The clonotype originates from a woman in her thirties or forties in good health and CMV-seronegative. The rearrangement joins TRBV10-3 to TRBJ1-1, with D tentatively TRBD1 (5 bases). Input material: PBMCs. CDR3 residues: CAVTGVMNTEAFF. The CDR3 DNA reads TGTGCCGTAACGGGGGTCATGAACACTGAAGCTTTCTTT.